This T cell receptor beta chain came from a study of regulatory T cells in long-lasting Graves disease. Of note for this clonotype: Its antigen is still unknown.

Time point meaning: newly diagnosed GD, antithyroid drugs for less than 3 months. Scientists built the TCR library using RNA that was extracted from PBMCs. Study-level findings and limits: Newly diagnosed patients shared 850 to 1,000 public clonotypes; persistent patients shared approximately 2,700. A limited number of samples was an acknowledged limitation.

Arm-PCR of CDR3 regions with iRepertoire HTBI primers generated TCR beta libraries. In the study's own analysis: Throughout the samples, researchers identified roughly 60 TRBV and more than twelve TRBJ segments. TCRdb ran MiXCR on the multiplex PCR reads and lists one entry per CDR3 protein. These V and J calls derive from TCRdb rather than the authors' analysis. The sample carries 300,000 to 450,000 distinct CDR3 sequences, 15% recorded once. The origin of this receptor is a female donor with Graves disease. Here the sequenced sample was peripheral blood mononuclear cells (PBMCs), taken at new diagnosis, from a patient treated with antithyroid drugs.

The chain's CDR3 is CASSSGTAKETQYF. As DNA, the CDR3 is TGTGCCAGCAGTAGCGGGACCGCAAAAGAGACCCAGTACTTC. This chain joins TRBV5-4 and TRBJ2-5; 8 nucleotides align to TRBD2. There are 14 residues in the CDR3. Per the germline V gene, CDR1 is SGHNT and CDR2 is YYREEE (reference sequence). J lost 3 bases, V lost 5 bases, and 6 bases had no gene match.